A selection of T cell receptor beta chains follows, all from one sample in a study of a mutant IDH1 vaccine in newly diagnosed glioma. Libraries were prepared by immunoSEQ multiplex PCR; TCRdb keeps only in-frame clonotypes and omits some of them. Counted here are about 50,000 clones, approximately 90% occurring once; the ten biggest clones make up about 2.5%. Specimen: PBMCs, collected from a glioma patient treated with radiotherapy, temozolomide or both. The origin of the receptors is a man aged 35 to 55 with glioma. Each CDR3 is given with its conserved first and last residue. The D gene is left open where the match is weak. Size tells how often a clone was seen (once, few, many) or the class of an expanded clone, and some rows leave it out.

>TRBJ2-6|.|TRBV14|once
CASSQLNRRYSGANVLTF
TGTGCCAGCAGCCAATTAAATCGACGGTACTCTGGGGCCAACGTCCTGACTTTC
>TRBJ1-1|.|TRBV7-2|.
CASSLMGVNTEAFF
TGTGCCAGCAGCTTAATGGGGGTGAACACTGAAGCTTTCTTT
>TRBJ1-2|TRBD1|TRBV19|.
CASSGTGGINGYTF
TGTGCCAGTAGTGGGACAGGGGGGATCAATGGCTACACCTTC
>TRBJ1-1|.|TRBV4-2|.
CASSQDGGTTEAFF
TGTGCCAGCAGCCAAGATGGGGGGACCACTGAAGCTTTCTTT
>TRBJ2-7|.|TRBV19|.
CASSSQTAPYEQYF
TGTGCCAGTAGTTCCCAGACGGCCCCCTACGAGCAGTACTTC
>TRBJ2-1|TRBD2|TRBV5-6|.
CASSLGRTGGVF
TGTGCCAGCAGCTTGGGTAGAACGGGAGGGGTCTTC
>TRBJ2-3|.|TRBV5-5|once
CASSLGPGPDTQYF
TGTGCCAGCAGCTTGGGTCCGGGTCCAGATACGCAGTATTTT
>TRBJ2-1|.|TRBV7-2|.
CASSWSGEQFF
TGTGCCAGCAGCTGGTCAGGTGAGCAGTTCTTC
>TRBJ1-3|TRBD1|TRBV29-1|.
CSVTQGAGNTIYF
TGCAGCGTCACCCAGGGGGCTGGAAACACCATATATTTT
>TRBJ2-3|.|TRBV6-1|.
CASSTGSESDTQYF
TGTGCCAGCAGTACAGGGTCCGAGTCAGATACGCAGTATTTT
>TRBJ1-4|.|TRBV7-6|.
CASSFPGTDEKLFF
TGTGCCAGCAGCTTCCCCGGGACGGATGAAAAACTGTTTTTT
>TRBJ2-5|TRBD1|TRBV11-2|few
CASSPRTGLWPWGRRTQYF
TGTGCCAGCAGCCCCAGGACAGGGCTCTGGCCGTGGGGTCGTCGTACCCAGTACTTC
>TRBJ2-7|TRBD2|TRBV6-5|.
CASSYSIGGASYEQYF
TGTGCCAGCAGTTACTCAATCGGGGGGGCGTCCTACGAGCAGTACTTC
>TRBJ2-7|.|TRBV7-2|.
CASTRDYRAPYEQYF
TGTGCCAGCACCCGCGACTACCGAGCCCCTTACGAGCAGTACTTC
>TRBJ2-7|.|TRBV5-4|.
CASSPRGGGNYEQYF
TGTGCCAGCAGCCCCCGGGGAGGGGGCAACTACGAGCAGTACTTC
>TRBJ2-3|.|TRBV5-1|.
CASSPSSGSTDTQYF
TGCGCCAGCAGCCCCTCAAGCGGGAGCACAGATACGCAGTATTTT
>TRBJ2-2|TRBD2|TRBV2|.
CASLVDSGSGGELFF
TGTGCCAGCTTGGTGGATAGCGGGAGCGGCGGGGAGCTGTTTTTT
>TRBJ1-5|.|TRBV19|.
CASSKAPIQGYSNQPQHF
TGTGCCAGTAGTAAGGCGCCTATCCAAGGGTATAGCAATCAGCCCCAGCATTTT
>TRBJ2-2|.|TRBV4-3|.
CASRAVPGELFF
TGCGCCAGCAGAGCCGTACCGGGGGAGCTGTTTTTT
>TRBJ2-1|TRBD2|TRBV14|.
CASSRPGTSGRRGYNEQFF
TGTGCCAGCAGCCGGCCCGGGACTAGCGGGAGGAGGGGGTACAATGAGCAGTTCTTC
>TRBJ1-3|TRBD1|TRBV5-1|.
CASSNRDRGRRPGNTIYF
TGCGCCAGCAGCAACCGGGACAGGGGTAGGAGGCCTGGAAACACCATATATTTT
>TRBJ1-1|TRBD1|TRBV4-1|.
CASSQEGRGLTEAFF
TGCGCCAGCAGCCAAGAGGGCAGGGGGCTTACTGAAGCTTTCTTT
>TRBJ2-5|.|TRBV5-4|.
CASSGDRKETQYF
TGTGCCAGCAGCGGGGACCGAAAAGAGACCCAGTACTTC
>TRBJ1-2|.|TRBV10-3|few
CAVGRTDYGYTF
TGTGCCGTCGGACGGACGGACTATGGCTACACCTTC
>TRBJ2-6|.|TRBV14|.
CASSQVAGLSSGANVLTF
TGTGCCAGCAGCCAAGTGGCAGGGCTTAGCTCTGGGGCCAACGTCCTGACTTTC
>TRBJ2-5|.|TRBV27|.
CASSLYNQETQYF
TGTGCCAGCAGTTTATATAACCAAGAGACCCAGTACTTC
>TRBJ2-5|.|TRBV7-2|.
CASSLDSGGATQYF
TGTGCCAGCAGCTTAGATTCGGGGGGCGCGACCCAGTACTTC
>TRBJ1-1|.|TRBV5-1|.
CASSSIQGGKNTEAFF
TGCGCCAGCAGCTCGATCCAGGGTGGAAAGAACACTGAAGCTTTCTTT
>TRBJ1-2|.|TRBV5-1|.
CASKEGDRRGYTF
TGCGCCAGCAAGGAGGGGGACCGAAGGGGCTACACCTTC
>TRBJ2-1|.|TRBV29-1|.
CSVVRDTGKFF
TGCAGCGTCGTTCGGGACACCGGCAAGTTCTTC
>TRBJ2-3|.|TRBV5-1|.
CASSPEATDTQYF
TGCGCCAGCAGCCCGGAGGCCACAGATACGCAGTATTTT
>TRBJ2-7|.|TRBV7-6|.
CASSPRTAEQYF
TGTGCCAGCAGCCCTAGGACAGCCGAGCAGTACTTC
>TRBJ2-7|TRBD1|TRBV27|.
CASSYTGQGKSYEQYF
TGTGCCAGCAGTTACACCGGACAGGGGAAGTCCTACGAGCAGTACTTC
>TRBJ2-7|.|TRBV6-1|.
CASRTGTYEQYF
TGTGCCAGCAGGACGGGAACCTACGAGCAGTACTTC
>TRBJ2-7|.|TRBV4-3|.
CASSQVAGAGYEQYF
TGCGCCAGCAGCCAAGTGGCCGGGGCGGGGTACGAGCAGTACTTC
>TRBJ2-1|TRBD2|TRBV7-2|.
CASSSRTSDEQFF
TGTGCCAGCAGCTCCCGGACTAGCGATGAGCAGTTCTTC
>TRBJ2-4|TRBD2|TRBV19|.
CASSTRLAEGDKNIQYF
TGTGCCAGTAGTACCAGACTAGCGGAGGGTGACAAAAACATTCAGTACTTC
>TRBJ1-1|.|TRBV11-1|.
CASSNLLLSTEAFF
TGTGCCAGCAGCAATCTACTCCTGAGCACTGAAGCTTTCTTT
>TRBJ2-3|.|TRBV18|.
CASSRDHRVSTDTQYF
TGTGCCAGCTCACGTGATCACAGGGTCAGTACAGATACGCAGTATTTT
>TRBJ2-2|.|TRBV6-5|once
CASRSGFTGELFF
TGTGCCAGCAGATCAGGGTTCACCGGGGAGCTGTTTTTT
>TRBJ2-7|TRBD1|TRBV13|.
CASSLYWTGKTYEQYF
TGTGCCAGCAGCCTCTATTGGACAGGGAAAACCTACGAGCAGTACTTC
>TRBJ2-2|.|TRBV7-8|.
CASSPPTDRNTGELFF
TGTGCCAGCAGCCCACCGACGGACAGAAACACCGGGGAGCTGTTTTTT
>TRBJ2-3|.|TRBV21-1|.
CASTLPGLGDTDTQYF
TGTGCCAGCACCCTACCGGGGCTAGGAGACACAGATACGCAGTATTTT
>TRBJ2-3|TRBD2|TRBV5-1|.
CASSPRLAADTQYF
TGCGCCAGCAGCCCCCGACTAGCTGCAGATACGCAGTATTTT